The subject of this entry is one T cell receptor beta chain. Its target is not known. Amplification yielded TCR beta CDR3 regions, with RNA transcripts as the source. Carried out on the TCR CDR3, a first-round RT-PCR used the HTBI primer set. TCRdb recomputed calls from the multiplex PCR reads with MiXCR, one row per CDR3 protein. The table lists a few hundred thousand distinct CDR3 sequences, around a fifth of them singletons, with approximately 54% in the top ten. This record comes from a study of T cells in Graves' hyperthyroidism and ophthalmopathy. Germline values: CDR1 DFQATT, CDR2 SNEGSKA (reference sequence). This CDR3 is built from 13 residues. V lost 3 bases, J lost 5 bases, and 10 bases lay in between. The study, taken as a whole, reports: Expanded thyroid clonotypes (above 0.001) were mostly also found in blood.

The clonotype was recovered from a woman in her 70s with Graves' ophthalmopathy. The rearrangement joins TRBV20-1 to TRBJ1-4, with D unclear. Sequencing was carried out using blood. Here the CDR3 reads CSASGGLNEKLFF. The CDR3 coding sequence is TGCAGTGCTAGTGGCGGATTAAATGAAAAACTGTTTTTT.